This TCR delta chain was sequenced in a study of DNA immune sequencing with unique molecular identifiers (dated by TCRdb to the early 2020s). With regard to the full study: Immunomagnetic cell separation was used to enrich gammadelta T cells from buffy coats, and the genomic DNA of the enriched gammadelta T cells was then sequenced. Fluorescence-activated cell sorting was used to enrich gammadelta T cells from the PBMC of approximately 10 healthy people. To compare enriched and non-enriched samples, about 0.1 ug of enriched gammadelta T-cell DNA and about 1 ug of non-enriched PBMC DNA were sequenced. The study developed and validated an ultrasensitive DNA-based TRD repertoire sequencing method using PCR-introduced unique molecular identifiers. The method was validated on synthetic reference molecules and on blood samples from healthy individuals. All donors were healthy individuals, and approximately 9 of the donors were profiled using sorted gammadelta T cells from peripheral blood.

This clone was counted only a few times. Its binding antigen is unknown. This DNA's translation differs at residue 6 from TCRdb's protein, which comes from a much larger clone; a read error is likely, and the protein shown is translated from the DNA. Library generation was performed with multiplex PCR. Genomic DNA was amplified with a 32-plex assay using primers for all 8 TRDV and 4 TRDJ genes covering the CDR3. A 12-nucleotide UMI was introduced during 2 to 4 barcoding PCR cycles, after which a second PCR was performed with Illumina adapter primers. AMPure XP beads were used for library purification, and library quality was checked on a Fragment Analyzer with the HS NGS Fragment kit. The sequencing was run with an Illumina MiniSeq mid-output kit, including around 20% PhiX, and 150 cycles of paired-end reads. The authors' pipeline ran thus. MIGEC version 1.2.9 was used to process the reads, grouping the reads by UMI and building error-corrected consensus sequences. For post-processing, modified scripts from VDJtools version 1.2.1 were used together with the tcR R package. TCRdb reanalyzed the public reads with the CATT caller, and identical DNA sequences were merged afterwards. The V and J calls here are based on TCRdb, not the publication. Present in this sample are around 5,200 delta-chain clones, around 9.9% of which were seen just once. The ten largest clones add up to 53% of the sample.

Its CDR3 holds 17 amino acids, cysteine through phenylalanine. Here the CDR3 DNA is all that survives: 51 bases in frame from base 1. The germline V gene yields GEAIGNYY for CDR1 and EKD for CDR2. Trimming leaves V shorter by 0 bases and J shorter by 0 bases, with the junction holding 9 bases beyond the gene matches. Here is what the overall study found, with its caveats: Novel TRD sequences not targeted by the primers cannot be detected by the primer-based approach. TRDV2 paired with TRDJ1 was the most common TRD rearrangement among clonotypes in healthy donors. TRD repertoire diversity varied between healthy donors, with several donors highly oligoclonal where top 5 clonotypes exceeded half of productive molecules.

This receptor was obtained from a human donor in good health. This sequence uses TRDV2 and TRDJ1; 7 of the junction bases match TRDD3. Sequencing was performed on gamma-delta T cells enriched from blood buffy coat, or unenriched PBMCs (not recorded which). CDR3 region: CACDTVVLGENTDKLIF. The sequenced DNA is TGTGCCTGTGACACCGTCGTGTTGGGGGAGAACACCGATAAACTCATCTTT.